Sequencing of this T cell receptor (beta chain) was carried out in a study of T cells in Graves' hyperthyroidism and ophthalmopathy. Worth noting for this clonotype: Its antigen is unknown.

General study points: Ophthalmopathy was identified by the model a median about 6 months ahead of onset. Most expanded thyroid clonotypes above 0.001 also appeared in blood.

There were TCR beta CDR3 regions amplified from RNA transcripts. First-round RT-PCR of the TCR CDR3 relied on the HTBI primer set. TCRdb analysed the multiplex PCR reads with MiXCR anew, one entry per CDR3 protein. The sample comprises around 580,000 distinct CDR3 sequences, 46% of which are singletons, and roughly 8.2% rests with the top ten. Subjects aged 18 to 65 presented with newly diagnosed hyperthyroidism of less than 2 months' duration. The sequenced sample consisted of peripheral blood or thyroid tissue (not recorded which). This sequence originates from a woman aged 18 to 35 with Graves' hyperthyroidism.

CDR3 DNA: TGTGCCAGCAGCCTACGGACTAGCGGGAGCTGGACAGATACGCAGTATTTT. Translation gives CASSLRTSGSWTDTQYF. The genes are TRBV3-1 and TRBJ2-3; 13 bases align to TRBD2. With 4 bases clipped from V and 3 bases from J, the junction kept 7 bases outside the gene matches. Germline values: CDR1 LGHDT, CDR2 YNNKEL (reference sequence). This CDR3 has 17 amino acids.